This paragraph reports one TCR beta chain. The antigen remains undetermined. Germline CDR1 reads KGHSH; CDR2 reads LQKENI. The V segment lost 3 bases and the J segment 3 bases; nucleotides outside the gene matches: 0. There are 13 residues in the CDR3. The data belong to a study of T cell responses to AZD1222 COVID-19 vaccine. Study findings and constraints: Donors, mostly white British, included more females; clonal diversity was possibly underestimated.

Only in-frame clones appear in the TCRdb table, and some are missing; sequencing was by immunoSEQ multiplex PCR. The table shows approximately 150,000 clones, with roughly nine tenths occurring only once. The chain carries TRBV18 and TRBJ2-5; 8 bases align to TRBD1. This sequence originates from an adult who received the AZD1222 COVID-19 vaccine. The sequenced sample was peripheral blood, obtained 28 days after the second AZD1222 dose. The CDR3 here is CASSPDREETQYF. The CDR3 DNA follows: TGTGCCAGCTCACCGGACAGGGAAGAGACCCAGTACTTC.